The clone carrying this TCR beta chain was seen at least ten times. Antigen specificity is unknown. The TCR library protocol attached unique molecular identifiers to the individual cDNA molecules. TCRdb re-analysed the 5' RACE reads in MiXCR, keeping a single row per CDR3 protein. Here the sample spans some 56,000 distinct CDR3 sequences, about 10% being singletons. These data belong to a study of early T cells in non-severe SARS-CoV-2 infection. Study-level background: Sequenced bulk RNA came from whole blood that was unsorted, and chains were unpaired. General observations from the study: The study's VDJdb matching favored anti-spike CD8 responses and missed private and CD4 specificities.

The CDR3 is 14 residues long. Germline V lookup: CDR1 SGHRS, CDR2 YFSETQ. V gave up 10 bases and J gave up 0 bases, with 15 bases separating them. The specimen was whole blood. J is TRBJ2-3 and V is TRBV5-1; D call uncertain. The sequence derives from an adult who was a healthcare worker with PCR-confirmed SARS-CoV-2 infection or an uninfected control (not recorded which). The CDR3 reads CASRRLFSTDTQYF. CDR3 coding DNA: TGCGCCTCCCGAAGGCTATTTAGCACAGATACGCAGTATTTT.